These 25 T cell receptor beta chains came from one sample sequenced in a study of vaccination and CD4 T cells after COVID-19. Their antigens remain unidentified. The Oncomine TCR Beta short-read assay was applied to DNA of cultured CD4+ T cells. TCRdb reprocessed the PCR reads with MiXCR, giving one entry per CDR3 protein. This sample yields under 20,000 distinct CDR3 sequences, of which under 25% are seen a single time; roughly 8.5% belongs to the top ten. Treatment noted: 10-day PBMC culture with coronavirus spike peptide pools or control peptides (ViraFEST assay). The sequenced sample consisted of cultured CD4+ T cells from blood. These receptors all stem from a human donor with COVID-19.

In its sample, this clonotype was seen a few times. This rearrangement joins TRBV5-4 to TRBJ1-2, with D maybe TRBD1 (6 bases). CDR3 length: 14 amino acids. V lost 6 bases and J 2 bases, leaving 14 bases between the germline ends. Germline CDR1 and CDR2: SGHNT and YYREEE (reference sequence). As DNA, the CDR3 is TGTGCCAGCATCAAAGGGGGGGGGAACTATGGCTACACCTTC. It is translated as CASIKGGGNYGYTF. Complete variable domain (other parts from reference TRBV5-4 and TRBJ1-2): ETGVTQSPTHLIKTRGQQVTLRCSSQSGHNTVSWYQQALGQGPQFIFQYYREEENGRGNFPPRFSGLQFPNYSSELNVNALELDDSALYLCASIKGGGNYGYTFGSGTRLTVV.

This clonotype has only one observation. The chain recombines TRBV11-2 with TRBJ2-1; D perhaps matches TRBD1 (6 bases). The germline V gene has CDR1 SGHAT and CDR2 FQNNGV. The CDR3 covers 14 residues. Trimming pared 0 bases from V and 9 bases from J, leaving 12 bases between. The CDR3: CASSLEQGRGEQFF. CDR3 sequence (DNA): TGTGCCAGCAGCTTAGAACAGGGTAGGGGTGAGCAGTTCTTC. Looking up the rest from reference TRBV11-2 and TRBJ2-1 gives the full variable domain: EAGVAQSPRYKIIEKRQSVAFWCNPISGHATLYWYQQILGQGPKLLIQFQNNGVVDDSQLPKDRFSAERLKGVDSTLKIQPAKLEDSAVYLCASSLEQGRGEQFFGPGTRLTVL.

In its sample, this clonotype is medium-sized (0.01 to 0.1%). CDR3 DNA sequence: TGTGCCAGCAGTCCAGGGTCGGGGCAAGAGACCCAGTACTTC. It translates to CASSPGSGQETQYF. The chain links TRBV7-9 to TRBJ2-5; the D gene could be TRBD1 or TRBD2 (5 bases each). V was shortened by 6 bases and J by 2 bases, with 13 bases between the two germline ends. Looked up from germline, CDR1 is SEHNR and CDR2 is FQNEAQ (reference sequence). This CDR3 region has 14 residues.

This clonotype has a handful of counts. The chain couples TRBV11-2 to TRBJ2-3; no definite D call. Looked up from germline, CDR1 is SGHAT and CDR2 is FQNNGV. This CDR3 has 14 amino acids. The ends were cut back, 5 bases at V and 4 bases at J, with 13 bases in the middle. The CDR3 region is CASSILTWADTQYF. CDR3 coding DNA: TGTGCCAGCAGCATACTCACTTGGGCAGATACGCAGTATTTT. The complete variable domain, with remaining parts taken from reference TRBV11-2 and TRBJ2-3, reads EAGVAQSPRYKIIEKRQSVAFWCNPISGHATLYWYQQILGQGPKLLIQFQNNGVVDDSQLPKDRFSAERLKGVDSTLKIQPAKLEDSAVYLCASSILTWADTQYFGPGTRLTVL.

The CDR3 here is CASSSGGAQYF. CDR3 coding DNA: TGTGCCAGCAGCTCCGGGGGAGCGCAGTATTTT. This chain uses TRBV7-3 with TRBJ2-3; a possible D gene is TRBD2 (6 bases). This CDR3 contains 11 residues. The ends were cut back, 4 bases at V and 10 bases at J, with 9 bases in the middle. The germline V gene encodes CDR1 SGHTA and CDR2 FQGTGA.

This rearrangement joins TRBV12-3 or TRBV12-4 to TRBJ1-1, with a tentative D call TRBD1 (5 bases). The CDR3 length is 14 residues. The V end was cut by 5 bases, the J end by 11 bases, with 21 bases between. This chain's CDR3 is CASSLMGETHTAFF. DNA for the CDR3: TGTGCCAGCAGTCTAATGGGGGAGACCCATACGGCTTTCTTT.

CDR3 nucleotide sequence: TGTGCCAGAAGCCCTGGTGGTATCAATCAGCCCCAGCATTTT. It translates to CARSPGGINQPQHF. V gene TRBV5-3 combines with J gene TRBJ1-5; D ambiguous. TRBV5-3 is marked as an open reading frame, function uncertain. V was cut by 4 bases and J by 3 bases, with 11 bases left in between. The CDR3 covers 14 residues.

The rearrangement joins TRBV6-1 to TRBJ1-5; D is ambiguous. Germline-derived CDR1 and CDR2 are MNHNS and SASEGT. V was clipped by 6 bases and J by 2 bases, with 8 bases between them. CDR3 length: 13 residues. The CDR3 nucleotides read TGTGCCAGCAGAACCACCGGCAATCAGCCCCAGCATTTT. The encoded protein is CASRTTGNQPQHF.

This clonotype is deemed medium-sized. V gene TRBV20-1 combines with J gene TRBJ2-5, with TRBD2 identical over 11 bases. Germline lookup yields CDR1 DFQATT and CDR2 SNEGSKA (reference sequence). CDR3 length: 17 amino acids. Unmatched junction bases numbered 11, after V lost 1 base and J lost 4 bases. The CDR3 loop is CSARVAGGPKSRETQYF. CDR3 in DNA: TGCAGTGCTAGAGTAGCGGGGGGGCCTAAATCCAGAGAGACCCAGTACTTC.

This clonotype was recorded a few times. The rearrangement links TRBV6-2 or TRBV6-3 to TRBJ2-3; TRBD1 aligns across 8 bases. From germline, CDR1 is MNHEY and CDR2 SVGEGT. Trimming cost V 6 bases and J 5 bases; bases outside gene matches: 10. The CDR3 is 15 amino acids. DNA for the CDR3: TGTGCCAGCAGCCCTCGGACAGGGATGAGAGATACGCAGTATTTT. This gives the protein CASSPRTGMRDTQYF.

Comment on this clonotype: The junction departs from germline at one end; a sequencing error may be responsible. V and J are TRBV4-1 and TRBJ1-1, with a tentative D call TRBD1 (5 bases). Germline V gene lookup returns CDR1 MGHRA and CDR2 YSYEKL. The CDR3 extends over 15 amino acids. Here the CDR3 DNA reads TGCGCCAGCAGCCCAATAGGGGCCTGGCGACGTTTCGCTTTCTTC. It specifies CASSPIGAWRRFAFF.

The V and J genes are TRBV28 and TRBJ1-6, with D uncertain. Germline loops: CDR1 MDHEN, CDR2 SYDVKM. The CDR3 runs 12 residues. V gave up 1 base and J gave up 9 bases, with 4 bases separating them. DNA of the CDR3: TGTGCCAGCAGTTTATCCCTTTCACCCCTCCACTTT. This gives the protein CASSLSLSPLHF.

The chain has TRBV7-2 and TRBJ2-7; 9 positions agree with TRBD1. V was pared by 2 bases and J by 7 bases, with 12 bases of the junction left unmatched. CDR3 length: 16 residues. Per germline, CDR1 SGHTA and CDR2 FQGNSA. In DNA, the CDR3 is TGTGCCAGCAGCTTATGGTTGGGACAGGGAGCCCGTGAGCAGTACTTC. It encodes CASSLWLGQGAREQYF.

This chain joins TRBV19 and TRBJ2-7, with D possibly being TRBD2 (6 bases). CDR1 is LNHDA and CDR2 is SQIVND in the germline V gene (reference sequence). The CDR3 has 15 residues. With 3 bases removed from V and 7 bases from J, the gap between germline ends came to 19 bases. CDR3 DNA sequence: TGTGCCAGTAGTATTGGAGGGCCCTACGGTCTGGAGCAGTACTTC. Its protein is CASSIGGPYGLEQYF.

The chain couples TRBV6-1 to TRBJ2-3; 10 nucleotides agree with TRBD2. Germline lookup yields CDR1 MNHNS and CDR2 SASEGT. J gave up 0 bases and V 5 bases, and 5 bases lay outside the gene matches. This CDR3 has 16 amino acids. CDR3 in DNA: TGTGCCAGCAGTCGACTAGCGGGTAGGAGCACAGATACGCAGTATTTT. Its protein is CASSRLAGRSTDTQYF.

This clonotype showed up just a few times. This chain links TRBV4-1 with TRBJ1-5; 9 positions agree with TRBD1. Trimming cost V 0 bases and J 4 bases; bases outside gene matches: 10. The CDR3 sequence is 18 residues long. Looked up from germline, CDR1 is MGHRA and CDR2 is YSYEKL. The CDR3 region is CASSQDKGDRANNQPQHF. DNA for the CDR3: TGCGCCAGCAGCCAAGACAAGGGGGACAGGGCCAATAATCAGCCCCAGCATTTT.

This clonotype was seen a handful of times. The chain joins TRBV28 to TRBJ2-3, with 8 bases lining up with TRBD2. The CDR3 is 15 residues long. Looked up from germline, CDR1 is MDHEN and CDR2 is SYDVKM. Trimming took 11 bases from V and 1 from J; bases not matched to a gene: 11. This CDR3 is CAGSQAGGRTDTQYF. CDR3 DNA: TGTGCCGGCTCCCAGGCGGGGGGACGCACAGATACGCAGTATTTT.

CDR3 coding DNA: TGTGCCAGCTCACCTATACAGAGGAACATGAACACTGAAGCTTTCTTT. It encodes CASSPIQRNMNTEAFF. The chain is built from TRBV18 and TRBJ1-1; D gene unclear. V lost 3 bases to trimming and J lost 0 bases, with 14 bases between them. Germline assignment: CDR1 KGHSH and CDR2 LQKENI. The CDR3 sequence is 16 residues long.

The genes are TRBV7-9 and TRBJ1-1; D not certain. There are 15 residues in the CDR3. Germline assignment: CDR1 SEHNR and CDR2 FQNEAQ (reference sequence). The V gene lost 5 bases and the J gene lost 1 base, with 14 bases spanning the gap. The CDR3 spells CASSPSAAKNTEAFF. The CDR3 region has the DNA TGTGCCAGCAGCCCCAGTGCCGCCAAGAACACTGAAGCTTTCTTT.

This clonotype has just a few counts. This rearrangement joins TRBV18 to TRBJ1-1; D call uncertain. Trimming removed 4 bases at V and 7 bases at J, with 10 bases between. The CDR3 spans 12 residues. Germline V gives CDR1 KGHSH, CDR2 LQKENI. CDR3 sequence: CASSHNSGEAFF. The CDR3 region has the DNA TGTGCCAGCTCACACAATTCCGGTGAAGCTTTCTTT. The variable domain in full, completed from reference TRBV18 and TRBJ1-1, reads NAGVMQNPRHLVRRRGQEARLRCSPMKGHSHVYWYRQLPEEGLKFMVYLQKENIIDESGMPKERFSAEFPKEGPSILRIQQVVRGDSAAYFCASSHNSGEAFFGQGTRLTVV.

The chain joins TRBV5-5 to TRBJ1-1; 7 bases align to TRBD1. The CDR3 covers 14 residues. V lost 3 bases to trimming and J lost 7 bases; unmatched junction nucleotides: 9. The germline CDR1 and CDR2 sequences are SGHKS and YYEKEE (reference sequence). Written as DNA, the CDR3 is TGTGCCAGCAGCTGGTACAGGGGTTCCGGTGAAGCTTTCTTT. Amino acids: CASSWYRGSGEAFF. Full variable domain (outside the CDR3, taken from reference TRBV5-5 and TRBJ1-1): DAGVTQSPTHLIKTRGQQVTLRCSPISGHKSVSWYQQVLGQGPQFIFQYYEKEERGRGNFPDRFSARQFPNYSSELNVNALLLGDSALYLCASSWYRGSGEAFFGQGTRLTVV.

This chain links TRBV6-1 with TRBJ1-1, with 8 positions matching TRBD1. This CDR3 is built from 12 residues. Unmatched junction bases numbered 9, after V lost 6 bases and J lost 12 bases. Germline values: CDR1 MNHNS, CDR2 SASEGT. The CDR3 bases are TGTGCCAGCAGCCAGGGGGCGGGGGCGTCTTTCTTT. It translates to CASSQGAGASFF.

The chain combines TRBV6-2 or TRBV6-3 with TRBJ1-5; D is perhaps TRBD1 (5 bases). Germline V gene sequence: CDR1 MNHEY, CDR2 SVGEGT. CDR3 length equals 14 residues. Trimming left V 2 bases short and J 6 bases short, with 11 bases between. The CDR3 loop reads CASSYLDGGQPQHF. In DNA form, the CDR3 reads TGTGCCAGCAGTTACCTTGACGGGGGTCAGCCCCAGCATTTT.

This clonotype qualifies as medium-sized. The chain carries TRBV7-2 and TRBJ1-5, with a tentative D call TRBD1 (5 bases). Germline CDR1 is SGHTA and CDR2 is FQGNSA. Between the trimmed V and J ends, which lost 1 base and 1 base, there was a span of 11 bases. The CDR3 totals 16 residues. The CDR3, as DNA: TGTGCCAGCAGCTTAGTGGTGGAGGGGAGCAATCAGCCCCAGCATTTT. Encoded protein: CASSLVVEGSNQPQHF. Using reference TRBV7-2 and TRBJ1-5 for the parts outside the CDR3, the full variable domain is GAGVSQSPSNKVTEKGKDVELRCDPISGHTALYWYRQSLGQGLEFLIYFQGNSAPDKSGLPSDRFSAERTGGSVSTLTIQRTQQEDSAVYLCASSLVVEGSNQPQHFGDGTRLSIL.

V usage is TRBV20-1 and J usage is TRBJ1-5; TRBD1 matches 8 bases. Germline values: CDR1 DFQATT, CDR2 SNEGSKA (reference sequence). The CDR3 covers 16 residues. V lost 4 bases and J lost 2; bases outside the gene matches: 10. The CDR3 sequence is CSAKAGQAIGNQPQHF. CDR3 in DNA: TGCAGTGCTAAAGCGGGACAGGCTATCGGCAATCAGCCCCAGCATTTT.